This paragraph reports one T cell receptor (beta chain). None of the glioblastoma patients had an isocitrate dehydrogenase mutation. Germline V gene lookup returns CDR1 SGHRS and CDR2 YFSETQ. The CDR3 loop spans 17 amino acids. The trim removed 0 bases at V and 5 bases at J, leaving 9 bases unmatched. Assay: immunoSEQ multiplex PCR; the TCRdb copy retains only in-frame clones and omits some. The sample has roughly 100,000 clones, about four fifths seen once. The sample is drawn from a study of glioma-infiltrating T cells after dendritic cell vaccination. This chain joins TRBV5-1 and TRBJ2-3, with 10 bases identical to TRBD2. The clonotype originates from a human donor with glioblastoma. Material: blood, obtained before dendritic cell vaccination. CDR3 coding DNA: TGCGCCAGCAGCTTGGAGGGTAGCGGGGGGCCCGGAGATACGCAGTATTTT. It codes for CASSLEGSGGPGDTQYF.